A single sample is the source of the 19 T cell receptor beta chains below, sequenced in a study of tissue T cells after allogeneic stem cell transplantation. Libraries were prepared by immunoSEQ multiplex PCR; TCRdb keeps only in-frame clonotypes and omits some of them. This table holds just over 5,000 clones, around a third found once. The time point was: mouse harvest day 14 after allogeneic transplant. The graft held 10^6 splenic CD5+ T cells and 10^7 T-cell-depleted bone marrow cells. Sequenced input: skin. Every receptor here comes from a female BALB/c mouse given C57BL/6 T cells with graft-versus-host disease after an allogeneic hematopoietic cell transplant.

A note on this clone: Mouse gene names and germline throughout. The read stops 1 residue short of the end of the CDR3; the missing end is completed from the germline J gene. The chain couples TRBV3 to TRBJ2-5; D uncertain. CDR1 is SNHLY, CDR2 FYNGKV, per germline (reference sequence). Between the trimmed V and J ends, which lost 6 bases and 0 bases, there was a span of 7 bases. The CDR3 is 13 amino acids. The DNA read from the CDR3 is TGTGCCAGCAGTTCCAGTAACCAAGACACCCAGTAC. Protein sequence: CASSSSNQDTQY. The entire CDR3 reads CASSSSNQDTQYF.

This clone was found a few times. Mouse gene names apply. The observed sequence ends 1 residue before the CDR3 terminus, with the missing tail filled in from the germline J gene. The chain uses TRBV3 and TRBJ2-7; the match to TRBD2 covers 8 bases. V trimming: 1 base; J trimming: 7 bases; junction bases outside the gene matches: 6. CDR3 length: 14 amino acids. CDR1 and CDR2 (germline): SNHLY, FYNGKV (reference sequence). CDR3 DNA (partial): TGTGCCAGCAGCTTAGATCTGGGGGGAGGAGAACAGTAC. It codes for CASSLDLGGGEQY. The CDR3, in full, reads CASSLDLGGGEQYF.

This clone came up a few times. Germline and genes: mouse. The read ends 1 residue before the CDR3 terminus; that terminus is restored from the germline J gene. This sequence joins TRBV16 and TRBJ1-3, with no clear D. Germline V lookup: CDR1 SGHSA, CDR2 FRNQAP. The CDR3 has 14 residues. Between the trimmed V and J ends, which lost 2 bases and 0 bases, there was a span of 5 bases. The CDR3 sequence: CASSLQDSGNTLYF. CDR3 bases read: TGTGCAAGCAGCTTACAGGATTCTGGAAATACGCTCTAT.

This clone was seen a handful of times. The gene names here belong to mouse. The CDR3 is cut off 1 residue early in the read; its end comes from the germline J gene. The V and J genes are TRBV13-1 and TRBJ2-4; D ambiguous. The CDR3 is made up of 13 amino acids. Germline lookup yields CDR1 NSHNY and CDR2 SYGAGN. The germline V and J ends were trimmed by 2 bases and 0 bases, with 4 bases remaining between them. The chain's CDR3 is CASSEESQNTLYF. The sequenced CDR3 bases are TGTGCCAGCAGTGAAGAGAGTCAAAACACCTTGTAC.

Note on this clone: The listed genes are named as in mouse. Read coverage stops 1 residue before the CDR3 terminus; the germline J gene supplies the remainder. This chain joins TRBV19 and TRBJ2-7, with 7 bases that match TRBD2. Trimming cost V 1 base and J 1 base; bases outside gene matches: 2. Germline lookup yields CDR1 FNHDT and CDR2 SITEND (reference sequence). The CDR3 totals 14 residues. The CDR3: CASSIRGGSYEQYF. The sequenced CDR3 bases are TGTGCCAGCAGTATACGGGGGGGGTCCTATGAACAGTAC.

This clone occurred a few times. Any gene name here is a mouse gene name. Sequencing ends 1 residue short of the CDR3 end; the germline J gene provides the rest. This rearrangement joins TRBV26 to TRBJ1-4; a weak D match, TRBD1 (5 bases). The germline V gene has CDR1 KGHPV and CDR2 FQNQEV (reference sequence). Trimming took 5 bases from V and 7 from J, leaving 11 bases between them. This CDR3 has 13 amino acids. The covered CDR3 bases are TGTGCCAGCAGTGCAGGGAGAATCGAAAGATTATTT. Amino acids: CASSAGRIERLF. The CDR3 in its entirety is CASSAGRIERLFF. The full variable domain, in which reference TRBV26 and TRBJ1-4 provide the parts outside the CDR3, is NSKVIQTPRYLVKGQGQKAKMRCIPEKGHPVVFWYQQNKNNEFKFLINFQNQEVLQQIDMTEKRFSAECPSNSPCSLEIQSSEAGDSALYLCASSAGRIERLFFGHGTKLSVL.

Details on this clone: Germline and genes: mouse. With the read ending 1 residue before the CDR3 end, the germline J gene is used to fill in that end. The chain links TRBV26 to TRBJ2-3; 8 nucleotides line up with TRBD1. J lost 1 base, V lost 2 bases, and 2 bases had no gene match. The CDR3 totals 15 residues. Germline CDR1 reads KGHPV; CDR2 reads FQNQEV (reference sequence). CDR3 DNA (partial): TGTGCCAGCAGTCTGCAGGGGGCAGGTGCAGAAACGCTGTAT. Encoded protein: CASSLQGAGAETLY. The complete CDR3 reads CASSLQGAGAETLYF. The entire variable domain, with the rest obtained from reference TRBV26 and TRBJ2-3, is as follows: NSKVIQTPRYLVKGQGQKAKMRCIPEKGHPVVFWYQQNKNNEFKFLINFQNQEVLQQIDMTEKRFSAECPSNSPCSLEIQSSEAGDSALYLCASSLQGAGAETLYFGSGTRLTVL.

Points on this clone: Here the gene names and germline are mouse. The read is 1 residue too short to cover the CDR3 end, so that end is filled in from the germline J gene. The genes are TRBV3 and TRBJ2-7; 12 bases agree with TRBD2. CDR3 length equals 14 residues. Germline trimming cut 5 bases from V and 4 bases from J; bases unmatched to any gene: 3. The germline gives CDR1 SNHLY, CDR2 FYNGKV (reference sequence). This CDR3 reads CASSQDWGGYEQYF. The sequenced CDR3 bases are TGTGCCAGCAGCCAGGACTGGGGGGGTTATGAACAGTAC.

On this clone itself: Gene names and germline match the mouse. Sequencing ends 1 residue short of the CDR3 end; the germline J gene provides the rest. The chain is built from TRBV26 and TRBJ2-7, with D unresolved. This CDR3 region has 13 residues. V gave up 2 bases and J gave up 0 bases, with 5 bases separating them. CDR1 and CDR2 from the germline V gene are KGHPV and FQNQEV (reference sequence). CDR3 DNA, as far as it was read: TGTGCCAGCAGTCTGGAGGCCTCCTATGAACAGTAC. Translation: CASSLEASYEQY. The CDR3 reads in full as CASSLEASYEQYF.

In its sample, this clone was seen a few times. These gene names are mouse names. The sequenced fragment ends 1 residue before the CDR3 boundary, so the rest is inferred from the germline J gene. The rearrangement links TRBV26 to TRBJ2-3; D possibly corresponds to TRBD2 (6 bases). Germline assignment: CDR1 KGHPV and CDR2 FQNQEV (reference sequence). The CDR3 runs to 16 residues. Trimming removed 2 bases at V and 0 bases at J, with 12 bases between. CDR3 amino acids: CASSLRLGTSAETLYF. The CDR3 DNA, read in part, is TGTGCCAGCAGTCTGAGGCTGGGGACTAGTGCAGAAACGCTGTAT.

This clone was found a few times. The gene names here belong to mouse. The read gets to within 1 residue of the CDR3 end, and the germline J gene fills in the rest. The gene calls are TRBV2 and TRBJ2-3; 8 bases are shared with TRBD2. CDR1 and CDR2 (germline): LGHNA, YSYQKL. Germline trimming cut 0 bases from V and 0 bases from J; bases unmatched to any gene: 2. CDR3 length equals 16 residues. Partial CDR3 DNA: TGTGCCAGCAGCCAAGAAGGGGGGGCTAGTGCAGAAACGCTGTAT. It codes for CASSQEGGASAETLY. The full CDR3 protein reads CASSQEGGASAETLYF.

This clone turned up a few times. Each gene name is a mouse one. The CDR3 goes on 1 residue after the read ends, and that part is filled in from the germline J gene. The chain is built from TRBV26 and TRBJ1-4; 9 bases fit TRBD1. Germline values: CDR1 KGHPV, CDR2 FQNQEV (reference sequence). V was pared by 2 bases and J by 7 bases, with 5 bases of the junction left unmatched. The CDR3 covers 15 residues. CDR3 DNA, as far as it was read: TGTGCCAGCAGTCTGGGACAGGGGAACGGCGAAAGATTATTT. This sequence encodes CASSLGQGNGERLF. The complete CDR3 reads CASSLGQGNGERLFF.

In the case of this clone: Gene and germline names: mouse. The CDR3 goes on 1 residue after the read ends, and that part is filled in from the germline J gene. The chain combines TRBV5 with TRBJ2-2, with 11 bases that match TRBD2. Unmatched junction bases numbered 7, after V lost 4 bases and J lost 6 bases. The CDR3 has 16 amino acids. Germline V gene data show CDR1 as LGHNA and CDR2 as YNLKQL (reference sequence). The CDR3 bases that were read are TGTGCCAGCAGCCCGCGACTGGGGGGGGCGCCCGGGCAGCTCTAC. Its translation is CASSPRLGGAPGQLY. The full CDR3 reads CASSPRLGGAPGQLYF.

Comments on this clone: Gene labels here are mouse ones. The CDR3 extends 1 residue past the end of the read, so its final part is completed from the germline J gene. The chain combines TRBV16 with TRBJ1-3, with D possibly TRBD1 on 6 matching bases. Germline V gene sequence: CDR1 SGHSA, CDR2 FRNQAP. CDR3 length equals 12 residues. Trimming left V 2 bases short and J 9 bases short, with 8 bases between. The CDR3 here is CASSLRDTTLYF. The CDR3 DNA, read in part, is TGTGCAAGCAGCTTAAGGGACACTACGCTCTAT.

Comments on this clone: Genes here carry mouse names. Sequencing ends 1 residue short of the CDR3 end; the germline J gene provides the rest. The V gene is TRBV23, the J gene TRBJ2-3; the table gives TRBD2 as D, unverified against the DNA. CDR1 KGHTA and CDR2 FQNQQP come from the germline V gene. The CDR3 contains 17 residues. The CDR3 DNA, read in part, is TGCTCCAGCAGTCAAGACTGGGGGGGCCGAGGTGCAGAAACGCTGTAT. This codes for CSSSQDWGGRGAETLY. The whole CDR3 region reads CSSSQDWGGRGAETLYF.

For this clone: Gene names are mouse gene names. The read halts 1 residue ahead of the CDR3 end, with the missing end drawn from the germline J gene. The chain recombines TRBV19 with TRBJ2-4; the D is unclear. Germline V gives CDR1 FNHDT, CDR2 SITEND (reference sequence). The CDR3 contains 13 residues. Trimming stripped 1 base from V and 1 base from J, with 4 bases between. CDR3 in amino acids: CASSITGQNTLYF. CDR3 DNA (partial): TGTGCCAGCAGTATAACAGGTCAAAACACCTTGTAC.

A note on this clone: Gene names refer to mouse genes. CDR3 DNA, as far as it was read: TGTGCCAGCAGTCTGGGGAGACAAAACACCTTGTAC. Translation: CASSLGRQNTLY. The CDR3 in full is CASSLGRQNTLYF. The chain employs TRBV26 and TRBJ2-4; D is uncertain. The read falls 1 residue short of the CDR3 end, and the missing part is taken from the germline J gene. Germline loops: CDR1 KGHPV, CDR2 FQNQEV (reference sequence). Trimming stripped 2 bases from V and 3 bases from J, with 6 bases between. There are 13 residues in the CDR3.

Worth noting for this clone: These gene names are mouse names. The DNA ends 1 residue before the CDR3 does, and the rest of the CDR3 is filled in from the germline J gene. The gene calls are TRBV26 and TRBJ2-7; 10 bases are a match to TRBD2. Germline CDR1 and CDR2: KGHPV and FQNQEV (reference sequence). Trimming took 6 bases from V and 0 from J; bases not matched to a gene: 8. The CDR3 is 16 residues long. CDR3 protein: CASRRLGGLSSYEQYF. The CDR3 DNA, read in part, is TGTGCCAGCAGACGACTGGGGGGCCTTAGCTCCTATGAACAGTAC.

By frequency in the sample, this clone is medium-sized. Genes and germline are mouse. Partial CDR3 DNA: TGTGCCAGCAGCTCAACAGTCAACCAGGCTCCGCTT. Translating gives CASSSTVNQAPL. The whole CDR3 protein is CASSSTVNQAPLF. J is TRBJ1-5 and V is TRBV4; D remains ambiguous. The read terminates 1 residue before the CDR3 end, so the remaining end is supplied by the germline J gene. CDR3 size: 13 residues. CDR1 LGHDT and CDR2 YNNKQL come from the germline V gene (reference sequence). Trimming removed 4 bases at V and 3 bases at J, with 7 bases between.